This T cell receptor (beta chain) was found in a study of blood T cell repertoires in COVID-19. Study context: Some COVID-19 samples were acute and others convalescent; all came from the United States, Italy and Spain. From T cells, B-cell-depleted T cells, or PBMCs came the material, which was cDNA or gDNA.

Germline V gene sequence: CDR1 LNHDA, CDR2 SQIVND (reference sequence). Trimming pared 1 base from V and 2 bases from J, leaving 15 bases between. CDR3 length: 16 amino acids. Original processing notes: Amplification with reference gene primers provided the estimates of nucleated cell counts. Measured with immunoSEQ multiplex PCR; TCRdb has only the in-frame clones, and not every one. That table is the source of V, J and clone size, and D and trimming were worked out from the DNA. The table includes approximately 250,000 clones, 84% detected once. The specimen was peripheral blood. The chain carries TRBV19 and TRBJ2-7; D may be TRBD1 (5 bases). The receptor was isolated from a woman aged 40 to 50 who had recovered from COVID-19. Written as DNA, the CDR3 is TGTGCCAGTAGTATAGGGGCCAGGGATAGGACCTACGAGCAGTACTTC. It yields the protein CASSIGARDRTYEQYF.